A single sample gave rise to the 22 T cell receptor beta chains below, sequenced in a study of blood T cell repertoires in COVID-19. Clones were read by immunoSEQ multiplex PCR, and TCRdb kept only the in-frame ones, dropping some. The sample yields about 210,000 clones, roughly 88% seen once. Sequencing was done on a sample of PBMCs or T cells enriched from blood (not recorded which). The receptor set was obtained from a man in his forties or fifties with acute COVID-19.

This chain uses TRBV10-1 with TRBJ2-1, with unresolved D. CDR1 is WNHNN, CDR2 SYGVQD, per germline (reference sequence). The CDR3 covers 11 residues. The V and J ends lost 3 bases and 10 bases respectively, with 7 bases between them. The DNA for the CDR3 is TGCGCCAGCAGTGACTCGCGAGAGCAGTTCTTC. As protein: CASSDSREQFF.

As concerns this clone: The junction does not match germline at one end; this may be a read error. V and J are TRBV6-4 and TRBJ2-3; tentatively, D is TRBD1 (6 bases). The germline gives CDR1 MRHNA, CDR2 SNTAGT. This CDR3 contains 14 residues. CDR3 residues: CANSPTGRLDTQYF. Here the CDR3 DNA reads TGTGCCAACAGTCCCACAGGGAGATTGGATACGCAGTATTTT.

A word on this clone: A junction boundary mismatches the germline segment, possibly from a read error. In the same sample, other DNA sequences code for this CDR3. The chain carries TRBV3-1 (or the pseudogene TRBV3-2) and TRBJ2-7, with TRBD2 matching over 7 bases. Germline CDR1 is LGHDT and CDR2 is YNNKEL (reference sequence). The CDR3 runs 13 residues. CDR3 loop: CASSQGGGSEQYF. The CDR3 DNA sequence: TGTGCCAGCAGCCAAGGGGGGGGTTCCGAGCAGTACTTT.

V gene TRBV6-1 combines with J gene TRBJ2-3, with D possibly being TRBD2 (6 bases). The CDR3 loop spans 15 amino acids. V shed 2 bases and J shed 0 bases, with 9 bases lying between them. Germline CDR1 and CDR2: MNHNS and SASEGT. CDR3 in amino acids: CASSELSGSTDTQYF. CDR3 in DNA: TGTGCCAGCAGTGAACTGAGCGGGAGCACAGATACGCAGTATTTT.

The rearrangement links TRBV29-1 to TRBJ2-5, with 8 bases lining up with TRBD2. Trimming removed 4 bases from V and 5 bases from J; junction bases left unmatched: 6. This CDR3 is built from 13 residues. Per germline, CDR1 SQVTM and CDR2 ANQGSEA. CDR3 amino acids: CSVAPGGRETQYF. Written as DNA, the CDR3 is TGCAGCGTTGCTCCGGGAGGGCGGGAGACCCAGTACTTC. Full variable domain (remainder filled in from reference TRBV29-1 and TRBJ2-5): SAVISQKPSRDICQRGTSLTIQCQVDSQVTMMFWYRQQPGQSLTLIATANQGSEATYESGFVIDKFPISRPNLTFSTLTVSNMSPEDSSIYLCSVAPGGRETQYFGPGTRLLVL.

The rearrangement links TRBV6-1 to TRBJ2-3, with 7 positions matching TRBD1. This CDR3 is 14 amino acids long. J was trimmed by 14 bases and V by 2 bases; bases with no gene match: 13. Per germline, CDR1 MNHNS and CDR2 SASEGT. CDR3 nucleotide sequence: TGTGCCAGCAGTGAAAGGCTCGACAGGGAGAGAAGGTATTTT. It yields the protein CASSERLDRERRYF.

This chain uses TRBV12-3 or TRBV12-4 with TRBJ2-5; D gene uncertain. Trimming shortened V by 3 bases and J by 7 bases, and 9 bases separated the two germline ends. The CDR3 is made up of 12 amino acids. CDR3: CASSLGAGTQYF. The DNA of the CDR3 is TGTGCCAGCAGTTTGGGCGCTGGGACCCAGTACTTC.

The gene calls are TRBV6-1 and TRBJ1-3; 11 nucleotides agree with TRBD1. J gave up 7 bases and V 4 bases, and 12 bases lay outside the gene matches. In germline, CDR1 is MNHNS, CDR2 SASEGT. CDR3 length: 17 amino acids. This CDR3 is CASSAARTGGVVNTIYF. CDR3 nucleotide sequence: TGTGCCAGCAGTGCCGCCCGGACAGGGGGCGTCGTCAACACCATATATTTT.

The V call is TRBV7-3, the J call TRBJ2-3; 10 bases map to TRBD2. Unmatched junction bases numbered 1, after V lost 0 bases and J lost 1 base. The V gene's germline CDR1 is SGHTA and CDR2 FQGTGA. CDR3 size: 16 residues. CDR3 DNA sequence: TGTGCCAGCAGCTTAACCGGGACTAGCGGCACAGATACGCAGTATTTT. It yields the protein CASSLTGTSGTDTQYF.

There are a few counts of this clone. In nucleotides, the CDR3 is TGTGCCAGCGATGACAGGGGGGCGGTTAGCACAGATACGCAGTATTTT. Translated: CASDDRGAVSTDTQYF. The rearrangement joins TRBV5-4 to TRBJ2-3; 9 positions agree with TRBD1. The CDR3 is made up of 16 amino acids. V lost 7 bases and J lost 0; bases outside the gene matches: 9. The germline V gene encodes CDR1 SGHNT and CDR2 YYREEE (reference sequence).

This chain uses TRBV5-1 with TRBJ2-7; D possibly corresponds to TRBD1 (5 bases). The CDR3 is made up of 15 amino acids. Germline lookup yields CDR1 SGHRS and CDR2 YFSETQ. Deletions cut 1 base from V and 4 bases from J, with 15 bases between. The CDR3 loop is CASSLTGQGSYEQYF. CDR3 sequence (DNA): TGCGCCAGCAGCTTGACGGGCCAGGGTTCGTACGAGCAGTACTTC.

This chain connects TRBV7-3 to TRBJ1-2, with a weak D call TRBD1 (6 bases). The V end was cut by 1 base, the J end by 5 bases, with 14 bases between. CDR1 and CDR2 from the germline V gene are SGHTA and FQGTGA. The CDR3 is 15 residues long. The chain's CDR3 is CASSLRPDSLYGYTF. CDR3 in DNA: TGTGCCAGCAGCTTAAGACCGGACAGTCTATATGGCTACACCTTC.

This rearrangement joins TRBV27 to TRBJ1-2; 10 bases match TRBD1. The CDR3 has 14 residues. J lost 7 bases, V lost 3 bases, and 5 bases had no gene match. The germline gives CDR1 MNHEY, CDR2 SMNVEV (reference sequence). CDR3 DNA sequence: TGTGCCAGCAGTTTTGGGACAGGGGTGGCTGGCTACACCTTC. Translated, it gives CASSFGTGVAGYTF.

CDR3 sequence (DNA): TGTGCCAGCAGCTTAGCTGACGAGCAGTACTTC. Translated: CASSLADEQYF. The chain joins TRBV5-6 to TRBJ2-7; no clear D. V gave up 2 bases and J gave up 5 bases, with 5 bases separating them. This CDR3 is 11 amino acids long. CDR1 SGHDT and CDR2 YYEEEE come from the germline V gene.

V gene TRBV3-1 (or the pseudogene TRBV3-2) combines with J gene TRBJ2-5; TRBD2 matches 11 bases. The CDR3 contains 16 residues. Germline CDR1 and CDR2: LGHDT and YNNKEL (reference sequence). V gave up 0 bases and J gave up 5 bases; unmatched junction bases: 5. In DNA, the CDR3 is TGTGCCAGCAGCCAAGATCCGGGACTAGCGGAGGAGACCCAGTACTTC. Protein: CASSQDPGLAEETQYF.

The rearrangement uses TRBV5-5 and TRBJ2-7; no firm D call. This CDR3 comprises 14 residues. In germline, CDR1 is SGHKS, CDR2 YYEKEE (reference sequence). Trimming stripped 6 bases from V and 0 bases from J, with 13 bases between. In DNA form, the CDR3 reads TGTGCCAGCACCGCTGGTTACGGCTCCTACGAGCAGTACTTC. Its translation is CASTAGYGSYEQYF. The full variable domain, in which reference TRBV5-5 and TRBJ2-7 provide the parts outside the CDR3, is DAGVTQSPTHLIKTRGQQVTLRCSPISGHKSVSWYQQVLGQGPQFIFQYYEKEERGRGNFPDRFSARQFPNYSSELNVNALLLGDSALYLCASTAGYGSYEQYFGPGTRLTVT.

This clone was seen a few times. V is TRBV11-3 and J is TRBJ2-2; unclear D gene. Trimming left V 5 bases short and J 1 base short, with 5 bases between. This CDR3 contains 13 residues. The V gene's germline CDR1 is SGHNT and CDR2 YENEEA. This CDR3 reads CASSPLNTGELFF. The CDR3 DNA reads as TGTGCCAGCAGCCCACTGAACACCGGGGAGCTGTTTTTT.

This chain connects TRBV7-8 to TRBJ2-5; the match to TRBD2 covers 7 bases. With V trimmed by 0 bases and J by 4 bases, 2 bases remained unmatched. This CDR3 spans 14 amino acids. The germline V gene encodes CDR1 SGHVS and CDR2 FQNEAQ. The CDR3 DNA reads as TGTGCCAGCAGCTTAGCGGAGCGGGGAGAGACCCAGTACTTC. This sequence encodes CASSLAERGETQYF.

This rearrangement joins TRBV18 to TRBJ2-1; D possibly corresponds to TRBD1 (6 bases). CDR1 KGHSH and CDR2 LQKENI come from the germline V gene. With 3 bases removed from V and 10 bases from J, the gap between germline ends came to 10 bases. The CDR3 runs 12 residues. CDR3: CASSPEGGEQFF. CDR3 DNA sequence: TGTGCCAGCTCACCTGAAGGGGGAGAGCAGTTCTTC.

The V gene is TRBV7-3, the J gene TRBJ2-1; 8 bases are shared with TRBD2. The V gene's germline CDR1 is SGHTA and CDR2 FQGTGA. This CDR3 has 20 amino acids. V shed 0 bases and J 2 bases; nucleotides not matched to a gene: 15. The CDR3 here is CASSLTGPAGAFRTYNEQFF. DNA of the CDR3: TGTGCCAGCAGCTTAACTGGACCAGCGGGAGCGTTCAGGACCTACAATGAGCAGTTCTTC.

This clone was counted a single time. The CDR3 nucleotides read TGTGCCAGCCTACACGGGAGGGCCTACATCGAGCAGTACTTC. This sequence encodes CASLHGRAYIEQYF. This rearrangement joins TRBV21-1 to TRBJ2-7; TRBD2, the D gene given by the table, was not confirmed from the DNA. TRBV21-1 is a pseudogene. The CDR3 extends over 14 amino acids.

CDR3 nucleotides: TGTGCCAGCAGCTCAAGGGGACAGGAGCCTACGGGAGATGGCTACACCTTC. It specifies CASSSRGQEPTGDGYTF. This sequence joins TRBV9 and TRBJ1-2; 8 nucleotides agree with TRBD1. Germline CDR1 and CDR2: SGDLS and YYNGEE. The CDR3 length is 17 residues. V shed 4 bases, J shed 6 bases, and the junction held 17 bases outside the gene matches.